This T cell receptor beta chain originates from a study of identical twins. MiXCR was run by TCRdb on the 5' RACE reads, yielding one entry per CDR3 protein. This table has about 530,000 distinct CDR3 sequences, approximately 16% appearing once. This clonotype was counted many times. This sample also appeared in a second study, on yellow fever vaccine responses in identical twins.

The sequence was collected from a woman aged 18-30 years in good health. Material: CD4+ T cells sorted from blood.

As DNA, the CDR3 is TGTGCCATCGTAGCCATCGGCTATGGCTACACCTTC. This sequence encodes CAIVAIGYGYTF. The genes are TRBV10-3 and TRBJ1-2; D not resolved. The CDR3 runs 12 residues. The germline CDR1 and CDR2 sequences are ENHRY and SYGVKD. V lost 8 bases, J lost 4 bases, and 11 bases lay in between.